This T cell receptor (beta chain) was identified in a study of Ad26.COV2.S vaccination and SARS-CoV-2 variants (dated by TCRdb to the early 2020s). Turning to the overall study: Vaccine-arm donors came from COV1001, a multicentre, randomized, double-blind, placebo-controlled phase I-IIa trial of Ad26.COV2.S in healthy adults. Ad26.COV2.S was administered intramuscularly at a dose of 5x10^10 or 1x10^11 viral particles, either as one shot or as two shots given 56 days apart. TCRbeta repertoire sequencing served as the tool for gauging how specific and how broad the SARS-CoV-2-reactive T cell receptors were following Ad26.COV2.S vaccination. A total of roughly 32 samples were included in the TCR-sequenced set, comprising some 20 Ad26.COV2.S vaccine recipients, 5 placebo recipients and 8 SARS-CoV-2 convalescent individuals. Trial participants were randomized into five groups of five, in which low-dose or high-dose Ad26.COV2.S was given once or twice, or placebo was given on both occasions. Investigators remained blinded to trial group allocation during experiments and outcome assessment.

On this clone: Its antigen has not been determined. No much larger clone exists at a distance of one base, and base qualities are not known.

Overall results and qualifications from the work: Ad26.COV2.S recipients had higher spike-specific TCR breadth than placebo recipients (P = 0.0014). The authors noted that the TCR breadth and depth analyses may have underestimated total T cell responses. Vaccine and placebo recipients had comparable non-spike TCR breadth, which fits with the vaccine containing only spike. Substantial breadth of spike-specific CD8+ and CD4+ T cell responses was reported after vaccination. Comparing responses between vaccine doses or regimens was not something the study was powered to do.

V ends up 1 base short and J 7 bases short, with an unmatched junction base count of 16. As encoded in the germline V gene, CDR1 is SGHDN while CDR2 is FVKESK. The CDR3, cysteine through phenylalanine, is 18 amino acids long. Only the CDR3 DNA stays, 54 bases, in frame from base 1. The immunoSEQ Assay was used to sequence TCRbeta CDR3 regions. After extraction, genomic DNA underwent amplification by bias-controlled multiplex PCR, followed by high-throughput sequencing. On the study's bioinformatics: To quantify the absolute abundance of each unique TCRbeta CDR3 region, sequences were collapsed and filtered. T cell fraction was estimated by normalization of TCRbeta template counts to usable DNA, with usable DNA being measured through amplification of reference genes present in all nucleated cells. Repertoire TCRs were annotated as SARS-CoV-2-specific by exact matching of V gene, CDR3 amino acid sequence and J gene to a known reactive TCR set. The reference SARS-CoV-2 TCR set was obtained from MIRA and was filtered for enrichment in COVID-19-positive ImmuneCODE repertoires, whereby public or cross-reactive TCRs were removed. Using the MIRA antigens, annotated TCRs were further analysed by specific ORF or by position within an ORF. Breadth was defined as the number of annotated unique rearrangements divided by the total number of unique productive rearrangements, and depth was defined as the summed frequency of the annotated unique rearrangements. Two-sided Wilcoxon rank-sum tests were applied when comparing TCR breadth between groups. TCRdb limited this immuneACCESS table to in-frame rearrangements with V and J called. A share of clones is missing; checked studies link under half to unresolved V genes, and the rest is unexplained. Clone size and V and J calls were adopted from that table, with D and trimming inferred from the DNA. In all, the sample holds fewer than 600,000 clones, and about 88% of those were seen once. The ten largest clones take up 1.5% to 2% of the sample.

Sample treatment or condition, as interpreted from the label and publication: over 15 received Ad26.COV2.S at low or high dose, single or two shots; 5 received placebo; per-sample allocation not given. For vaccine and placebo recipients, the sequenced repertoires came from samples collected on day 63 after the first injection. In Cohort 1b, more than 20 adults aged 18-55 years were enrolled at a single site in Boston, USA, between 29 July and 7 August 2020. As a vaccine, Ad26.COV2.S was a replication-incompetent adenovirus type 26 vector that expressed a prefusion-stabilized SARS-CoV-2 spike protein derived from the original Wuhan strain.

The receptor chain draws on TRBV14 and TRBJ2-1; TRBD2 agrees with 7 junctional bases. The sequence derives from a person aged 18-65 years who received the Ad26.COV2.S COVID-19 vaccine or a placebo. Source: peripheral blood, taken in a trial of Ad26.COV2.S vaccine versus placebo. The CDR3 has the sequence CASSQASLFGRLGNEQFF. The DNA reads TGTGCCAGCAGCCAAGCGTCCCTTTTCGGGAGGCTTGGTAATGAGCAGTTCTTC.